These 28 T cell receptor beta chains share one sample of origin, sequenced in a study of shared clonotypes between healthy human individuals. Sequencing was performed with immunoSEQ multiplex PCR; in TCRdb, only in-frame clones are kept and a portion is missing. The sample consists of 400,000 to 550,000 clones, roughly 78% of them appearing once. Specimen: PBMCs. The receptors come from a woman between 40 and 55 years old in good health. Some clones in this sample may be carry-over from other donors' samples.

The CDR3 reads CASYKGGAASGANVLTF. CDR3 bases: TGTGCCAGCTACAAAGGGGGCGCCGCATCTGGGGCCAACGTCCTGACTTTC. This chain connects TRBV2 to TRBJ2-6; TRBD1 matches at 7 bases. After removal of 8 bases from V and 1 base from J, the junction contained 11 bases not matched to a gene. The CDR3 is 17 amino acids. Germline CDR1 is SNHLY and CDR2 is FYNNEI. Based on the CDR3 plus reference TRBV2 and TRBJ2-6, the full variable domain is EPEVTQTPSHQVTQMGQEVILRCVPISNHLYFYWYRQILGQKVEFLVSFYNNEISEKSEIFDDQFSVERPDGSNFTLKIRSTKLEDSAMYFCASYKGGAASGANVLTFGAGSRLTVL.

The chain recombines TRBV7-9 with TRBJ2-5; possible D gene TRBD1, 5 bases. The CDR3 is made up of 12 amino acids. Germline CDR1 is SEHNR and CDR2 is FQNEAQ (reference sequence). With 5 bases removed from V and 4 bases from J, the gap between germline ends came to 8 bases. CDR3 protein: CASSLGAETQYF. CDR3 nucleotide sequence: TGTGCCAGCAGCCTAGGGGCAGAGACCCAGTACTTC.

This chain links TRBV4-1 with TRBJ2-5; 12 bases are shared with TRBD2. The J call is uncertain, as TRBJ2-7 better fits the DNA end. CDR1 and CDR2 (germline): MGHRA, YSYEKL. The length of the CDR3 is 17 residues. As DNA, the CDR3 is TGCGCCAGCAGCCATATGGACTTGACTAGCGGGGGATACGAGCAGTACTTC. Protein product: CASSHMDLTSGGYEQYF.

This clone was picked up one time. The genes are TRBV18 and TRBJ2-5; D is perhaps TRBD1 or TRBD2 (5 bases each). In germline, CDR1 is KGHSH, CDR2 LQKENI. CDR3 length: 14 amino acids. Deletions cut 0 bases from V and 4 bases from J, with 9 bases between. For the CDR3, the DNA is TGTGCCAGCTCACCACCACCAGGGAGAGAGACCCAGTACTTC. This codes for CASSPPPGRETQYF.

The chain couples TRBV5-1 to TRBJ2-7; maybe TRBD1 (6 bases). Between the trimmed V and J ends, which lost 0 bases and 1 base, there was a span of 14 bases. The CDR3 is 16 amino acids. CDR1 is SGHRS, CDR2 YFSETQ, per germline. Here the CDR3 reads CASSLEATGKSYEQYF. The CDR3 coding sequence is TGCGCCAGCAGCTTGGAAGCTACAGGGAAATCCTACGAGCAGTACTTC.

This clone was picked up one time. The chain couples TRBV6-1 to TRBJ1-5; D is uncertain. CDR3 length: 13 residues. The germline V gene encodes CDR1 MNHNS and CDR2 SASEGT. Trimming stripped 10 bases from V and 6 bases from J, with 16 bases between. DNA for the CDR3: TGTGCCACCTCTGGCTTCCTCGTTCAGCCCCAGCATTTT. Amino acid sequence: CATSGFLVQPQHF.

The rearrangement uses TRBV7-2 and TRBJ2-1; D unclear. Deletions cut 0 bases from V and 1 base from J, with 7 bases between. This CDR3 comprises 15 residues. Germline lookup yields CDR1 SGHTA and CDR2 FQGNSA. The CDR3 DNA reads as TGTGCCAGCAGCTTAGCGGAGCGTTCCTACAATGAGCAGTTCTTC. Residues: CASSLAERSYNEQFF.

The rearrangement uses TRBV28 and TRBJ2-7; tentative D call: TRBD2 (6 bases). Trimming cost V 5 bases and J 2 bases, with 13 bases left between them. The CDR3 runs 14 residues. The germline gives CDR1 MDHEN, CDR2 SYDVKM. CDR3 loop: CASSTSTRPYEQYF. For the CDR3, the DNA is TGTGCCAGCAGTACCTCGACTAGACCCTACGAGCAGTACTTC.

This chain uses TRBV5-1 with TRBJ1-1; D unresolved. CDR3 size: 13 residues. The V end was cut by 2 bases, the J end by 5 bases, with 10 bases between. Germline CDR1 SGHRS, CDR2 YFSETQ. CDR3 coding DNA: TGCGCCAGCAGCTTATATGTAGGTACTGAAGCTTTCTTT. Its translation: CASSLYVGTEAFF. The full variable domain, in which reference TRBV5-1 and TRBJ1-1 provide the parts outside the CDR3, is KAGVTQTPRYLIKTRGQQVTLSCSPISGHRSVSWYQQTPGQGLQFLFEYFSETQRNKGNFPGRFSGRQFSNSRSEMNVSTLELGDSALYLCASSLYVGTEAFFGQGTRLTVV.

The chain combines TRBV10-2 with TRBJ2-5; D gene ambiguous. Germline-derived CDR1 and CDR2 are WSHSY and SAAADI. This CDR3 has 13 residues. V lost 7 bases and J lost 10, with 19 bases in between. The CDR3 coding sequence is TGCGCCAGCACCCCAGGACCGCTATGGGGCCAGTACTTC. It translates to CASTPGPLWGQYF.

The V and J genes are TRBV5-1 and TRBJ2-3, with TRBD2 matching over 8 bases. Trimming at V came to 0 bases and at J to 2 bases, leaving 5 bases not matched to a gene. This CDR3 has 16 residues. Germline V CDR1 and CDR2: SGHRS, YFSETQ. CDR3 sequence reads: CASSLGPAGVTDTQYF. CDR3 bases: TGCGCCAGCAGCTTGGGCCCAGCGGGAGTCACAGATACGCAGTATTTT.

The genes are TRBV30 and TRBJ1-4, with D possibly TRBD1 on 5 matching bases. The germline CDR1 and CDR2 sequences are GTSNPN and SVGIG (reference sequence). Between the trimmed V and J ends, which lost 5 bases and 0 bases, there was a span of 10 bases. The CDR3 has 14 residues. The CDR3: CAWGTDATNEKLFF. CDR3 coding DNA: TGTGCCTGGGGGACGGATGCAACTAATGAAAAACTGTTTTTT.

The chain employs TRBV19 and TRBJ1-2; D is unresolved. This CDR3 has 14 residues. Trimming cost V 8 bases and J 0 bases, with 13 bases left between them. Germline assignment: CDR1 LNHDA and CDR2 SQIVND (reference sequence). The CDR3 DNA is TGTGCCAGTGTCGATCTAGGAACTAACTATGGCTACACCTTC. Translated, it gives CASVDLGTNYGYTF. The full variable domain, its missing parts supplied by reference TRBV19 and TRBJ1-2, is DGGITQSPKYLFRKEGQNVTLSCEQNLNHDAMYWYRQDPGQGLRLIYYSQIVNDFQKGDIAEGYSVSREKKESFPLTVTSAQKNPTAFYLCASVDLGTNYGYTFGSGTRLTVV.

This clone was found once. The gene calls are TRBV25-1 and TRBJ1-4; D gene unclear. Germline loops: CDR1 MGHDK, CDR2 SYGVNS. The CDR3 extends over 16 amino acids. V lost 1 base, J lost 10 bases, and 19 bases lay in between. The CDR3 bases are TGTGCCAGCAGTGAATCCGGCGTCTCGCGGGAGGGAAAACTGTTTTTT. It encodes CASSESGVSREGKLFF.

The rearrangement joins TRBV6-6 to TRBJ2-2, with a weak D call TRBD1 (6 bases). In germline, CDR1 is MNHNY, CDR2 SVGAGI (reference sequence). The CDR3 length is 16 residues. The V gene lost 6 bases and the J gene lost 3 bases, with 17 bases spanning the gap. The CDR3 nucleotides read TGTGCCAGCAGCTTCGAGAGGGGGTTGTACACCGGGGAGCTGTTTTTT. Its protein product is CASSFERGLYTGELFF.

The chain combines TRBV10-3 with TRBJ2-7, with TRBD2 matching 10 bases. Per germline, CDR1 ENHRY and CDR2 SYGVKD. This CDR3 has 15 amino acids. Trimming removed 4 bases from V and 3 bases from J; junction bases left unmatched: 6. DNA of the CDR3: TGTGCCATCAGTGCTACTAGCGGGACCTACTACGAGCAGTACTTC. Translating it yields CAISATSGTYYEQYF.

As regards this clone: Other DNA sequences in this sample translate to the same CDR3. The V gene is TRBV7-8, the J gene TRBJ2-2, with D unclear. The V gene lost 5 bases and the J gene lost 6 bases, with 4 bases spanning the gap. CDR1 is SGHVS and CDR2 is FQNEAQ in the germline V gene. The CDR3 is 11 amino acids. In nucleotides, the CDR3 is TGTGCCAGCAGCCTCGCCGGGGAGCTGTTTTTT. The encoded protein is CASSLAGELFF.

The J gene is TRBJ2-1, the V gene TRBV7-9; 10 bases map to TRBD2. The V segment lost 1 base and the J segment 9 bases; nucleotides outside the gene matches: 3. The germline V gene has CDR1 SEHNR and CDR2 FQNEAQ (reference sequence). This CDR3 comprises 14 residues. The CDR3 loop is CASSLDLAGVEQFF. The CDR3 bases are TGTGCCAGCAGCTTAGATCTAGCGGGAGTTGAGCAGTTCTTC.

The V call is TRBV7-9, the J call TRBJ2-7; a possible D gene is TRBD1 (5 bases). The V end lost 1 base, the J end lost 6 bases, and 16 bases lay between the germline ends. Looked up from germline, CDR1 is SEHNR and CDR2 is FQNEAQ (reference sequence). CDR3 length equals 15 residues. In DNA form, the CDR3 reads TGTGCCAGCAGCTTAGGGCCCCCCGACAGCAGCGAGCAGTACTTC. This codes for CASSLGPPDSSEQYF.

The rearrangement links TRBV6-1 to TRBJ1-5; D not certain. Germline assignment: CDR1 MNHNS and CDR2 SASEGT. The CDR3 is 14 amino acids. The germline V and J ends were trimmed by 5 bases and 2 bases, with 10 bases remaining between them. CDR3 protein: CASSTEGGNQPQHF. CDR3 DNA: TGTGCCAGCAGTACGGAGGGTGGCAATCAGCCCCAGCATTTT.

The chain carries TRBV6-1 and TRBJ1-1; tentative D call: TRBD1 (6 bases). V gave up 7 bases and J gave up 0 bases, with 15 bases separating them. The CDR3 loop spans 15 amino acids. Germline V lookup: CDR1 MNHNS, CDR2 SASEGT. CDR3 sequence reads: CASTVQGPMNTEAFF. As DNA, the CDR3 is TGTGCCAGCACAGTACAGGGTCCCATGAACACTGAAGCTTTCTTT.

The sample holds many counts of this clone. The V call is TRBV6-1, the J call TRBJ1-1; D perhaps matches TRBD1 (5 bases). Per germline, CDR1 MNHNS and CDR2 SASEGT. The V end was cut by 5 bases, the J end by 3 bases, with 7 bases between. The CDR3 runs 12 residues. The CDR3 sequence is CASSPTDTEAFF. CDR3 coding DNA: TGTGCCAGCAGTCCGACAGACACTGAAGCTTTCTTT.

This rearrangement joins TRBV5-4 to TRBJ2-6; 9 positions agree with TRBD1. Germline V gene sequence: CDR1 SGHNT, CDR2 YYREEE (reference sequence). The CDR3 has 17 amino acids. V trimming: 4 bases; J trimming: 2 bases; junction bases outside the gene matches: 7. CDR3 sequence reads: CASSRGTGFTGANVLTF. The CDR3 DNA follows: TGTGCCAGCAGCCGTGGGACAGGGTTTACTGGGGCCAACGTCCTGACTTTC.

This rearrangement joins TRBV5-1 to TRBJ2-7, with 7 nucleotides matching TRBD2. The CDR3 has 15 residues. V lost 0 bases and J lost 2; bases outside the gene matches: 5. The germline V gene encodes CDR1 SGHRS and CDR2 YFSETQ. For the CDR3, the DNA is TGCGCCAGCAGCTTGGGGAGGGGAGGGGCCTACGAGCAGTACTTC. It is translated as CASSLGRGGAYEQYF. The full variable domain, with the rest looked up from reference TRBV5-1 and TRBJ2-7, is KAGVTQTPRYLIKTRGQQVTLSCSPISGHRSVSWYQQTPGQGLQFLFEYFSETQRNKGNFPGRFSGRQFSNSRSEMNVSTLELGDSALYLCASSLGRGGAYEQYFGPGTRLTVT.

The chain links TRBV9 to TRBJ1-5; D is perhaps TRBD1 (5 bases). The CDR3 sequence is 13 residues long. Trimming left V 7 bases short and J 6 bases short, with 14 bases between. Per germline, CDR1 SGDLS and CDR2 YYNGEE. CDR3 sequence reads: CASGGDGGQPQHF. The CDR3 region has the DNA TGTGCCAGCGGAGGGGACGGCGGTCAGCCCCAGCATTTT.

The genes are TRBV5-4 and TRBJ2-3; 11 positions agree with TRBD2. V shed 2 bases and J 2 bases; nucleotides not matched to a gene: 4. This CDR3 is 16 amino acids long. The V gene's germline CDR1 is SGHNT and CDR2 YYREEE (reference sequence). CDR3 in DNA: TGTGCCAGCAGCTTTCTAGCGGGAGGAACCACAGATACGCAGTATTTT. This encodes CASSFLAGGTTDTQYF.

The genes are TRBV5-4 and TRBJ2-3, with TRBD2 matching 10 bases. In germline, CDR1 is SGHNT, CDR2 YYREEE (reference sequence). CDR3 size: 15 residues. Germline trimming cut 5 bases from V and 1 base from J; bases unmatched to any gene: 4. CDR3 amino acids: CASRESGRGTDTQYF. The CDR3 DNA reads TGTGCCAGCAGAGAGAGCGGGAGGGGCACAGATACGCAGTATTTT.

The chain is built from TRBV4-1 and TRBJ2-3; no clear D. In germline, CDR1 is MGHRA, CDR2 YSYEKL. The CDR3 is 13 residues long. V was trimmed by 2 bases and J by 5 bases, leaving 8 bases between them. CDR3 loop: CASSQSPRDTQYF. The CDR3 nucleotides read TGCGCCAGCAGCCAAAGTCCGCGAGATACGCAGTATTTT.